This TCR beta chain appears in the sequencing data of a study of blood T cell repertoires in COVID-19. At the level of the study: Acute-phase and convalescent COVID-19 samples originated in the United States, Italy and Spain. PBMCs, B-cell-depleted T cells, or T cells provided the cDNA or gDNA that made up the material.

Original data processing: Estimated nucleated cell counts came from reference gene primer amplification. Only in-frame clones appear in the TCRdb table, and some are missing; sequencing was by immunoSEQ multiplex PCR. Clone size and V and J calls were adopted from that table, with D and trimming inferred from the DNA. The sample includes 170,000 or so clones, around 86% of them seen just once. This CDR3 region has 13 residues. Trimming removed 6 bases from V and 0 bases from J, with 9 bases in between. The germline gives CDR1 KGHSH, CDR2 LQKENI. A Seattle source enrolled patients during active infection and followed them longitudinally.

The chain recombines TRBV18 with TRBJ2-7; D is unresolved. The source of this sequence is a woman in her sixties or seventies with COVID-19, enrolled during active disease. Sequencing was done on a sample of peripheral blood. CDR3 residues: CASSNYSSYEQYF. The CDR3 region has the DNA TGTGCCAGCTCCAACTATAGCTCCTACGAGCAGTACTTC.